This TCR beta chain was captured by sequencing in a study of control samples from healthy donors and cancer patients. This table comes from immunoSEQ multiplex PCR, and its TCRdb copy is limited to in-frame clones, with some not included. The sample has over 150,000 clones, 85% to 90% seen once. CDR1 is MNHEY, CDR2 SVGEGT, per germline. The CDR3 has 13 amino acids. Trimming cost V 0 bases and J 8 bases, with 8 bases left between them. The chain combines TRBV6-2 or TRBV6-3 with TRBJ2-1; D gene ambiguous. The TCR originated in a woman aged 45-65 years in good health. Material: blood. CDR3 bases: TGTGCCAGCAGTTACTCGATCCTGGATGAGCAGTTCTTC. Its translation: CASSYSILDEQFF.